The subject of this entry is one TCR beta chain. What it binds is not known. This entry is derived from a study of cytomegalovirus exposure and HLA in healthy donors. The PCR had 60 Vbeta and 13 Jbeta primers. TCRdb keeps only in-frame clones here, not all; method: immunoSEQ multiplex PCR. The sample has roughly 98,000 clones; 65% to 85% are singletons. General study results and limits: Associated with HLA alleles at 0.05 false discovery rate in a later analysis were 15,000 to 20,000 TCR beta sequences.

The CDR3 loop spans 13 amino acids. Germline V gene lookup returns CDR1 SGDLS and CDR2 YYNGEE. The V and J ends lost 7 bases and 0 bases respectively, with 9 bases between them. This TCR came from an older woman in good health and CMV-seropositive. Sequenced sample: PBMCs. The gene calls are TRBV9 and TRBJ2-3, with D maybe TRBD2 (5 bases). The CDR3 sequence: CASGSMSTDTQYF. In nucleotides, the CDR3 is TGTGCCAGCGGGAGTATGAGCACAGATACGCAGTATTTT.